Below, 16 T cell receptor beta chains from the same sample are listed, as sequenced in a study of tumor-infiltrating lymphocytes in oesophageal squamous cell carcinoma. MiXCR, run by TCRdb on the PCR reads, gives a single entry per CDR3 protein. The sample carries 9,000 or so distinct CDR3 sequences, 66% recorded once. The sequenced sample was esophageal tumor tissue. All receptors derive from a female donor with esophageal squamous cell carcinoma.

CDR3: CASSQVMRGANTEAFF. CDR3 sequence (DNA): TGCGCCAGCAGCCAAGTAATGAGAGGGGCGAACACTGAAGCTTTCTTT. The chain joins TRBV4-3 to TRBJ1-1; D is perhaps TRBD1 (5 bases). The CDR3 is 16 amino acids. Germline V gene data show CDR1 as LGHNA and CDR2 as YSLEER. V lost 1 base to trimming and J lost 1 base, with 13 bases between them.

This chain connects TRBV7-3 to TRBJ2-7; 10 bases map to TRBD2. The better agreement between TRBJ2-1 and the DNA end casts doubt on the J call. The germline V gene has CDR1 SGHTA and CDR2 FQGTGA. CDR3 length: 15 residues. CDR3 protein: CASSREGSGGYEQFF. CDR3 bases: TGTGCCAGCAGCCGGGAGGGTAGCGGGGGGTACGAGCAGTTCTTC.

J is TRBJ2-5 and V is TRBV7-2; unclear D gene. The J call may not be correct, given that the DNA end is closer to TRBJ2-7. Per germline, CDR1 SGHTA and CDR2 FQGNSA. CDR3 size: 14 residues. As DNA, the CDR3 is TGTGCCAGCAGCTTAGGGCAGAGCTCCTACGAGCAGTACTTC. Protein product: CASSLGQSSYEQYF.

This chain links TRBV6-4 with TRBJ2-5; D possibly corresponds to TRBD1 (6 bases). V lost 4 bases and J 2 bases, leaving 23 bases between the germline ends. CDR1 and CDR2 from the germline V gene are MRHNA and SNTAGT. The CDR3 loop spans 18 amino acids. Here the CDR3 reads CASSAPGVGAPGQETQYF. CDR3 nucleotide sequence: TGTGCCAGCAGTGCTCCCGGAGTGGGGGCGCCGGGGCAAGAGACCCAGTACTTC.

The rearrangement joins TRBV7-2 to TRBJ2-4; D is uncertain. The last part of the DNA fits TRBJ2-7 better; the J call may be wrong. Germline V gene data show CDR1 as SGHTA and CDR2 as FQGNSA. The CDR3 runs 12 residues. CDR3 residues: CASSQNSYEQYF. In DNA form, the CDR3 reads TGTGCCAGCAGCCAGAACTCCTACGAGCAGTACTTC.

The rearrangement joins TRBV11-2 to TRBJ1-3, with D unclear. CDR1 and CDR2 from the germline V gene are SGHAT and FQNNGV. The CDR3 runs 14 residues. V shed 4 bases and J shed 2 bases, with 9 bases lying between them. The CDR3 sequence: CASSSASAGNTIYF. The CDR3 DNA reads TGTGCCAGCAGCTCCGCTAGCGCTGGAAACACCATATATTTT.

The chain is built from TRBV7-6 and TRBJ1-4; 8 bases line up with TRBD1. The closer fit of TRBJ1-5 to the DNA end suggests the J call may be wrong. The CDR3 totals 14 residues. Germline V CDR1 and CDR2: SGHVS, FNYEAQ. CDR3 region: CASSFQGANQPQHF. For the CDR3, the DNA is TGTGCCAGCAGCTTCCAGGGGGCGAATCAGCCCCAGCATTTT.

This clonotype turned up a few times. The J gene is TRBJ2-3, the V gene TRBV7-6; TRBD2 is a possible D gene (6 bases). V was trimmed by 4 bases and J by 0 bases, leaving 11 bases between them. Germline CDR1 SGHVS, CDR2 FNYEAQ. This CDR3 contains 15 residues. Here the CDR3 reads CASSSPGLSTDTQYF. The CDR3 region has the DNA TGTGCCAGCAGCTCACCTGGACTAAGCACAGATACGCAGTATTTT.

The chain has TRBV7-3 and TRBJ1-2; no firm D call. Trimming left V 3 bases short and J 2 bases short, with 10 bases between. Germline CDR1 is SGHTA and CDR2 is FQGTGA. The CDR3 loop spans 14 amino acids. CDR3: CASSFSSGNYGYTF. The CDR3 DNA reads as TGTGCCAGCAGCTTTTCCTCCGGGAACTATGGCTACACCTTC.

The chain employs TRBV7-2 and TRBJ2-3; TRBD2 matches 7 bases. In germline, CDR1 is SGHTA, CDR2 FQGNSA. Trimming removed 2 bases from V and 2 bases from J; junction bases left unmatched: 7. This CDR3 has 16 amino acids. As DNA, the CDR3 is TGTGCCAGCAGCTTACGGTCGGCGGGAGCCACAGATACGCAGTATTTT. Translating it yields CASSLRSAGATDTQYF.

This clonotype turned up a few times. In DNA, the CDR3 is TGTGCCAGCAGCCCCCGGGCCAAGGGGTACGAGCAGTACTTC. Translation: CASSPRAKGYEQYF. The chain carries TRBV7-6 and TRBJ2-5, with D maybe TRBD1 (5 bases). The J call is doubtful: the DNA matches TRBJ2-7 better. The CDR3 consists of 14 residues. CDR1 and CDR2 from the germline V gene are SGHVS and FNYEAQ.

The CDR3 region has the DNA TGTGCCAGCAGCCCCGACCCTAGCGGTAATCAGGGAGAGACCCAGTACTTC. The encoded protein is CASSPDPSGNQGETQYF. The chain joins TRBV7-2 to TRBJ2-4, with 7 bases identical to TRBD2. The J call may be faulty, since TRBJ2-5 better matches the DNA end. CDR3 length: 17 amino acids. Germline CDR1 and CDR2: SGHTA and FQGNSA.

The chain uses TRBV5-6 and TRBJ2-1; 12 bases fit TRBD2. Germline V CDR1 and CDR2: SGHDT, YYEEEE. This CDR3 has 19 residues. V gave up 4 bases and J gave up 3 bases; unmatched junction bases: 14. CDR3 sequence reads: CASSRRGLAGYIIYNEQFF. The CDR3 DNA reads TGTGCCAGCAGCCGTAGAGGACTAGCGGGATATATAATCTACAATGAGCAGTTCTTC.

The rearrangement joins TRBV7-3 to TRBJ2-4; D is unresolved. The tail of the sequence fits TRBJ2-7 better, so the J call may be wrong. The CDR3 length is 13 residues. Germline CDR1 SGHTA, CDR2 FQGTGA. The CDR3 is CASSLGVEYEQYF. DNA for the CDR3: TGTGCCAGCAGCTTAGGGGTAGAGTACGAGCAGTACTTC.

The chain links TRBV7-3 to TRBJ1-1; D not resolved. The CDR3 is 15 residues long. Trimming took 2 bases from V and 1 from J, leaving 11 bases between them. Germline CDR1 SGHTA, CDR2 FQGTGA. The CDR3 is CASSLSNAGNTEAFF. DNA of the CDR3: TGTGCCAGCAGCTTATCAAATGCAGGGAACACTGAAGCTTTCTTT.

V is TRBV7-2 and J is TRBJ2-5; 9 positions match TRBD1. The J call may be in error: the DNA end matches TRBJ2-7 better. The germline V gene has CDR1 SGHTA and CDR2 FQGNSA. CDR3 size: 13 residues. The CDR3 region has the DNA TGTGCCAGCAGCCGGACAGGGGTTTACGAGCAGTACTTC. Its translation is CASSRTGVYEQYF.